What follows describes a single T cell receptor (beta chain). CDR3 length: 16 amino acids. The germline V gene has CDR1 SQVTM and CDR2 ANQGSEA. Trimming took 0 bases from V and 6 from J; bases not matched to a gene: 7. This record belongs to a study of blood T cell repertoires in COVID-19. Overall study context: Acute and convalescent COVID-19 samples came from the United States, Italy and Spain.

How the authors handled the data: The assay estimated nucleated cells by amplifying reference gene primers. Using immunoSEQ multiplex PCR, the repertoire was profiled, and TCRdb retains in-frame clones only, with some absent. The V and J calls and clone size come from that table; D and trimming were worked out from the DNA. The sample consists of 190,000 or so clones, about 91% of them appearing once. This chain connects TRBV29-1 to TRBJ2-1; 11 bases are a match to TRBD1. Sequenced material: peripheral blood. This clonotype originated in a woman aged 30 to 39 with acute or convalescent COVID-19. For the CDR3, the DNA is TGCAGCGTTGAAGACTCCCCGGGACAGGGGGTCAATGAGCAGTTCTTC. As protein: CSVEDSPGQGVNEQFF.